Below, 20 T cell receptor beta chains from the same sample are listed, as sequenced in a study of blood T cells in healthy people across ages. A sample-barcoded 5' primer and a J-beta primer mix were used in a second PCR of roughly 7 to 11 cycles. TCRdb re-derived calls from the 5' RACE reads in MiXCR, one entry per CDR3 protein. This table has about 1.8 million distinct CDR3 sequences, just under 50% appearing once. Sequencing input: blood. These receptors were taken from a woman in her forties in good health.

The CDR3 sequence is CASSPCRPGGEQFF. The CDR3 bases are TGTGCCAGCAGCCCGTGTCGGCCGGGGGGTGAGCAGTTCTTC. The rearrangement joins TRBV7-2 to TRBJ2-1, with TRBD2 matching 7 bases. Losses at the gene ends were 5 bases for V and 9 bases for J; bases not matched to a gene: 10. Looked up from germline, CDR1 is SGHTA and CDR2 is FQGNSA. The CDR3 is 14 amino acids.

In its sample, this clonotype was seen a few times. The chain combines TRBV20-1 with TRBJ2-5; no definite D call. The CDR3 is made up of 13 amino acids. Germline CDR1 DFQATT, CDR2 SNEGSKA (reference sequence). Between the trimmed V and J ends, which lost 1 base and 5 bases, there was a span of 11 bases. CDR3 bases: TGCAGTGCTAGAGTTGGGGTTCGGGAGACCCAGTACTTC. Translation: CSARVGVRETQYF.

This rearrangement joins TRBV7-9 to TRBJ2-5, with 12 bases fitting TRBD1. The J call is doubtful: the DNA matches TRBJ2-7 better. The length of the CDR3 is 15 residues. Germline V CDR1 and CDR2: SEHNR, FQNEAQ (reference sequence). The CDR3, as DNA: TGTGCCAGCAGCTATAGGGACAGGGGGCAATACGAGCAGTACTTC. This gives the protein CASSYRDRGQYEQYF.

This chain links TRBV18 with TRBJ2-7, with D perhaps matching TRBD1 or TRBD2 (5 bases each). Trimming removed 3 bases from V and 0 bases from J, with 9 bases in between. The CDR3 spans 14 residues. The germline V gene encodes CDR1 KGHSH and CDR2 LQKENI. This CDR3 is CASSPGRNSYEQYF. CDR3 nucleotide sequence: TGTGCCAGCTCACCGGGACGGAACTCCTACGAGCAGTACTTC. The variable domain in full, completed from reference TRBV18 and TRBJ2-7, reads NAGVMQNPRHLVRRRGQEARLRCSPMKGHSHVYWYRQLPEEGLKFMVYLQKENIIDESGMPKERFSAEFPKEGPSILRIQQVVRGDSAAYFCASSPGRNSYEQYFGPGTRLTVT.

This clonotype was recorded once. The V gene is TRBV12-3 or TRBV12-4, the J gene TRBJ2-4; no reliable D call. CDR3 length equals 13 residues. V was shortened by 5 bases and J by 6 bases, with 11 bases between the two germline ends. CDR3 in amino acids: CASSLGSVNIQYF. The DNA for the CDR3 is TGTGCCAGCAGTCTTGGGTCCGTAAACATTCAGTACTTC.

The chain is built from TRBV20-1 and TRBJ2-7, with 10 bases fitting TRBD1. This CDR3 is built from 14 residues. The ends lost 3 bases at V and 6 bases at J; junction bases unmatched: 8. CDR1 is DFQATT, CDR2 SNEGSKA, per germline (reference sequence). The CDR3 DNA reads as TGCAGTGCTAGTGCGACAGGGGGCAGACGCGAGCAGTACTTC. Its translation is CSASATGGRREQYF.

The chain is built from TRBV20-1 and TRBJ1-2, with unresolved D. The CDR3 is made up of 13 amino acids. V was trimmed by 4 bases and J by 4 bases, leaving 13 bases between them. The germline CDR1 and CDR2 sequences are DFQATT and SNEGSKA (reference sequence). The CDR3 bases are TGCAGTGCTACCGACCGGGTTTCCTATGGCTACACCTTC. Translated, it gives CSATDRVSYGYTF.

This clonotype came up a few times. V usage is TRBV20-1 and J usage is TRBJ1-2, with D perhaps TRBD1 (5 bases). Germline V CDR1 and CDR2: DFQATT, SNEGSKA (reference sequence). Trimming pared 0 bases from V and 6 bases from J, leaving 11 bases between. This CDR3 comprises 13 residues. In DNA form, the CDR3 reads TGCAGTGCTAGAGACAGGGAAACTAATGGCTACACCTTC. Protein: CSARDRETNGYTF.

This clonotype was found a few times. The V gene is TRBV4-3, the J gene TRBJ2-3; 7 nucleotides agree with TRBD2. The CDR3 totals 18 residues. Germline lookup yields CDR1 LGHNA and CDR2 YSLEER. V shed 0 bases, J shed 0 bases, and the junction held 9 bases outside the gene matches. CDR3 residues: CASSQDRRGCPSTDTQYF. The DNA for the CDR3 is TGCGCCAGCAGCCAAGATAGGCGGGGGTGCCCAAGCACAGATACGCAGTATTTT.

The chain links TRBV7-2 to TRBJ2-3, with D possibly TRBD2 on 6 matching bases. The CDR3 has 15 amino acids. Per germline, CDR1 SGHTA and CDR2 FQGNSA. The V gene lost 5 bases and the J gene lost 2 bases, with 14 bases spanning the gap. The CDR3 here is CASSQVRLVTDTQYF. CDR3 coding DNA: TGTGCCAGCAGCCAGGTGCGACTAGTCACAGATACGCAGTATTTT.

This chain links TRBV13 with TRBJ2-3; TRBD1 is a possible D gene (5 bases). CDR1 is PRHDT and CDR2 is FYEKMQ in the germline V gene (reference sequence). The V gene lost 4 bases and the J gene lost 0 bases, with 17 bases spanning the gap. The CDR3 spans 17 residues. The CDR3 DNA sequence: TGTGCCAGCAGCTATGGATTCTCGACAGCTAGCACAGATACGCAGTATTTT. This codes for CASSYGFSTASTDTQYF. The full variable domain, with the rest looked up from reference TRBV13 and TRBJ2-3, is AAGVIQSPRHLIKEKRETATLKCYPIPRHDTVYWYQQGPGQDPQFLISFYEKMQSDKGSIPDRFSAQQFSDYHSELNMSSLELGDSALYFCASSYGFSTASTDTQYFGPGTRLTVL.

J is TRBJ2-1 and V is TRBV19; D not certain. Trimming shortened V by 3 bases and J by 9 bases, and 15 bases separated the two germline ends. The length of the CDR3 is 14 residues. Per germline, CDR1 LNHDA and CDR2 SQIVND (reference sequence). Here the CDR3 DNA reads TGTGCCAGTAGTATGGGCAGGTTAGGCGGTGAGCAGTTCTTC. Its translation: CASSMGRLGGEQFF.

This clonotype was counted only a few times. The rearrangement uses TRBV4-3 and TRBJ2-6, with D possibly matching TRBD2 (7 bases). This CDR3 region has 18 residues. CDR1 and CDR2 (germline): LGHNA, YSLEER. V lost 6 bases and J lost 1, with 19 bases in between. In nucleotides, the CDR3 is TGCGCCAGCAGGTGGCTTACGGGGGGCGCTTCTGGGGCCAACGTCCTGACTTTC. Protein: CASRWLTGGASGANVLTF.

V usage is TRBV7-2 and J usage is TRBJ2-3, with 15 bases lining up with TRBD2. The CDR3 extends over 17 amino acids. Germline V gene sequence: CDR1 SGHTA, CDR2 FQGNSA. V was pared by 5 bases and J by 5 bases, with 8 bases of the junction left unmatched. For the CDR3, the DNA is TGTGCCAGCAGCATCGGACTAGCGGGGGGGCCCGAAGATACGCAGTATTTT. Translated, it gives CASSIGLAGGPEDTQYF.

In its sample, this clonotype was seen a few times. The chain couples TRBV3-1 to TRBJ1-2, with 8 bases identical to TRBD1. The CDR3 extends over 14 amino acids. From germline, CDR1 is LGHDT and CDR2 YNNKEL (reference sequence). Trimming removed 4 bases from V and 7 bases from J; junction bases left unmatched: 8. The CDR3 reads CASSPETGVLGYTF. As DNA, the CDR3 is TGTGCCAGCAGCCCCGAGACAGGGGTACTTGGCTACACCTTC.

This clonotype showed up just a few times. The chain links TRBV27 to TRBJ1-2, with 12 bases fitting TRBD1. Germline V gene data show CDR1 as MNHEY and CDR2 as SMNVEV (reference sequence). The CDR3 covers 16 residues. Germline trimming cut 0 bases from V and 4 bases from J; bases unmatched to any gene: 3. CDR3 sequence: CASSLSGQGAFYGYTF. For the CDR3, the DNA is TGTGCCAGCAGTTTATCGGGACAGGGGGCTTTCTATGGCTACACCTTC.

The rearrangement links TRBV12-3 or TRBV12-4 to TRBJ1-5, with D possibly TRBD1 on 5 matching bases. V lost 6 bases to trimming and J lost 2 bases, with 20 bases between them. This CDR3 has 17 residues. Here the CDR3 DNA reads TGTGCCAGCAGAGGAACCTGGTTTAGGGGTGGCAATCAGCCCCAGCATTTT. Its protein product is CASRGTWFRGGNQPQHF.

In this sample, this clonotype turned up a few times. The chain employs TRBV24-1 and TRBJ2-5; tentative D call: TRBD1 (5 bases). This CDR3 contains 15 residues. The V end was cut by 4 bases, the J end by 4 bases, with 15 bases between. Per the germline V gene, CDR1 is KGHDR and CDR2 is SFDVKD. DNA for the CDR3: TGTGCCACCAGTGACCAAACGACAGCAGTAGAGACCCAGTACTTC. Residues: CATSDQTTAVETQYF.

This clonotype appeared once. V usage is TRBV9 and J usage is TRBJ2-2; 7 bases fit TRBD1. Trimming cost V 3 bases and J 0 bases; bases outside gene matches: 5. This CDR3 has 16 amino acids. Germline lookup yields CDR1 SGDLS and CDR2 YYNGEE. The CDR3 loop is CASSAGQAPNTGELFF. CDR3 nucleotide sequence: TGTGCCAGCAGCGCCGGACAGGCCCCGAACACCGGGGAGCTGTTTTTT.

This rearrangement joins TRBV18 to TRBJ2-4; weak D call: TRBD1 (6 bases). Germline values: CDR1 KGHSH, CDR2 LQKENI. The CDR3 sequence is 15 residues long. Deletions cut 0 bases from V and 6 bases from J, with 12 bases between. CDR3 loop: CASSPPNRDINIQYF. Here the CDR3 DNA reads TGTGCCAGCTCACCACCCAACAGGGACATAAACATTCAGTACTTC.